Below, one T cell receptor (beta chain) is given with its context. V was cut by 0 bases and J by 0 bases, with 9 bases left in between. Germline assignment: CDR1 MGHRA and CDR2 YSYEKL. The CDR3 is 16 amino acids. TCRdb fed the 5' RACE reads into MiXCR, producing one record per CDR3 protein. In the table there are hundreds of thousands of distinct CDR3 sequences, over 15% of which are singletons. This entry comes from a study of T-cell memory formation after mild COVID-19. Sequenced material: PBMCs or a T cell subset sorted from them (not recorded which). The chain uses TRBV4-1 and TRBJ1-5; perhaps TRBD1 as D (6 bases). This receptor was taken from a man between 18 and 29 years old who had mild COVID-19 (a few samples of this study predate the infection). Cell type and time point are not known. CDR3 bases: TGCGCCAGCAGCCAAGAGGGGGCATATAGCAATCAGCCCCAGCATTTT. Translation: CASSQEGAYSNQPQHF.